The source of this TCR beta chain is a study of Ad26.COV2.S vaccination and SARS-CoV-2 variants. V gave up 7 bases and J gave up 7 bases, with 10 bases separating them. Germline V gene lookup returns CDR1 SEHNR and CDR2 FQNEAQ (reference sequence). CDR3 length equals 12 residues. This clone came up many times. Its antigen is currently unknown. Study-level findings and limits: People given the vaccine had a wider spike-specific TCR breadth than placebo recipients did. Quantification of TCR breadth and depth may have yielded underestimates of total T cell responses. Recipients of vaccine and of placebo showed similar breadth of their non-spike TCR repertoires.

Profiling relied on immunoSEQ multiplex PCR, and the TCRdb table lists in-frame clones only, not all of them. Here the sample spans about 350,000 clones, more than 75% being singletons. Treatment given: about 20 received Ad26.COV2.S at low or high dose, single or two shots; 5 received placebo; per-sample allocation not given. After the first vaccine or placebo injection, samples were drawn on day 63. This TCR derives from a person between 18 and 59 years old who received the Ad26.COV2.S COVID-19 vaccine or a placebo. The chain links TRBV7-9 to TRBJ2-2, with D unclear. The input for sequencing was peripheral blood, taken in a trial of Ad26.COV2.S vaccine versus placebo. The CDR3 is CASTDWYGELFF. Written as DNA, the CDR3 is TGTGCCAGCACCGATTGGTACGGGGAGCTGTTTTTT.